The 8 T cell receptor beta chains below come from one sample, sequenced in a study of technical replicates of blood from several donors. Assay: immunoSEQ multiplex PCR; the TCRdb copy retains only in-frame clones and omits some. The repertoire holds 78,000 or so clones, with 90% to 95% as singletons. Sequencing was done on a sample of T cells isolated from PBMCs. All receptors come from a human donor in good health. Some clones in this sample may be carry-over from other donors' samples.

The chain links TRBV7-9 to TRBJ2-7; D perhaps matches TRBD1 (5 bases). Trimming removed 1 base from V and 6 bases from J, with 16 bases in between. Germline CDR1 SEHNR, CDR2 FQNEAQ (reference sequence). The CDR3 is 15 amino acids. DNA for the CDR3: TGTGCCAGCAGCTTAGGGGGCGGATTGCCTTTCGAGCAGTACTTC. It codes for CASSLGGGLPFEQYF.

This chain links TRBV6-1 with TRBJ2-5; 7 bases agree with TRBD1. CDR3 length: 13 amino acids. Looked up from germline, CDR1 is MNHNS and CDR2 is SASEGT. J gave up 3 bases and V 6 bases, and 4 bases lay outside the gene matches. Here the CDR3 DNA reads TGTGCCAGCAGCCCAGGGGGAGAAGAGACCCAGTACTTC. This translates into CASSPGGEETQYF.

This rearrangement joins TRBV6-6 to TRBJ1-5; a weak D match, TRBD1 (6 bases). The CDR3 totals 16 residues. With 2 bases removed from V and 7 bases from J, the gap between germline ends came to 18 bases. Per the germline V gene, CDR1 is MNHNY and CDR2 is SVGAGI (reference sequence). CDR3 in amino acids: CASSYRTGSPLQPQHF. The CDR3, as DNA: TGTGCCAGCAGTTACCGCACAGGGTCCCCATTACAGCCCCAGCATTTT.

The V and J genes are TRBV7-9 and TRBJ2-7; D remains unclear. Per the germline V gene, CDR1 is SEHNR and CDR2 is FQNEAQ (reference sequence). The length of the CDR3 is 12 residues. The ends were cut back, 4 bases at V and 2 bases at J, with 6 bases in the middle. The CDR3 sequence: CASSYTAYEQYF. CDR3 nucleotide sequence: TGTGCCAGCAGCTACACAGCCTACGAGCAGTACTTC.

The CDR3 spells CASSELGQGVNEQFF. In nucleotides, the CDR3 is TGTGCCAGCAGTGAACTGGGACAGGGGGTAAATGAGCAGTTCTTC. V and J are TRBV6-1 and TRBJ2-1; 11 positions agree with TRBD1. The V gene's germline CDR1 is MNHNS and CDR2 SASEGT. This CDR3 region has 15 residues. V shed 2 bases and J 7 bases; nucleotides not matched to a gene: 4.

This sequence joins TRBV4-2 and TRBJ2-1, with D perhaps TRBD2 (6 bases). This CDR3 has 15 residues. V was pared by 0 bases and J by 7 bases, with 13 bases between. Germline CDR1 and CDR2: LGHNA and YNFKEQ. The CDR3, as DNA: TGTGCCAGCAGCCAAGATCCGACTAGGGATAATGAGCAGTTCTTC. It encodes CASSQDPTRDNEQFF.

The chain combines TRBV7-9 with TRBJ2-5, with a possible D match to TRBD2 (5 bases). The CDR3 consists of 14 residues. Germline V lookup: CDR1 SEHNR, CDR2 FQNEAQ (reference sequence). V gave up 4 bases and J gave up 3 bases, with 12 bases separating them. In nucleotides, the CDR3 is TGTGCCAGCAGCTCCCCTCGGGGAGAAGAGACCCAGTACTTC. It encodes CASSSPRGEETQYF.

This chain uses TRBV9 with TRBJ1-1; weak D call: TRBD1 (6 bases). Looked up from germline, CDR1 is SGDLS and CDR2 is YYNGEE. V lost 1 base, J lost 5 bases, and 12 bases lay in between. This CDR3 has 14 residues. This CDR3 reads CASSVMGAGTEAFF. CDR3 nucleotides: TGTGCCAGCAGCGTAATGGGGGCGGGTACTGAAGCTTTCTTT.